This TCR beta chain derives from a study of T-cell reconstitution after alpha-beta-depleted transplantation in children. Preparation of the TCRbeta library involved a method that used unique molecular identifiers. TCRdb reprocessed the PCR reads with MiXCR, giving one entry per CDR3 protein. The sample contains some 500,000 distinct CDR3 sequences, approximately 16% of which appear only once. The CDR3 has 13 residues. Trimming took 2 bases from V and 4 from J; bases not matched to a gene: 2. CDR1 and CDR2 (germline): GTSNPN, SVGIG (reference sequence). This clonotype appeared a few times. Specimen: PBMCs from the stem cell graft donor, collected from the stem cell graft. The rearrangement uses TRBV30 and TRBJ2-5; 9 bases line up with TRBD2. The origin of this receptor is a human donor who donated a stem cell graft to a child with acute lymphoblastic leukemia. The CDR3 sequence is CAWSLTSGETQYF. In DNA form, the CDR3 reads TGTGCCTGGAGTCTGACTAGCGGAGAGACCCAGTACTTC.